Shown below are 25 T cell receptor beta chains from a single sample sequenced in a study of cytotoxic CD8 clonotypes in ibrutinib-treated CLL. Repertoires were generated with immunoSEQ multiplex PCR, while TCRdb's copy carries only in-frame clones and drops some. Among approximately 190,000 clones listed, over 65% were seen once. Sequenced material: PBMCs, taken after 12 months of ibrutinib treatment. These receptors were collected from a human donor with chronic lymphocytic leukemia.

The rearrangement links TRBV6-5 to TRBJ2-5; no clear D gene. The germline V and J ends were trimmed by 0 bases and 10 bases, with 9 bases remaining between them. Germline V CDR1 and CDR2: MNHEY, SVGAGI. This CDR3 is 12 amino acids long. The CDR3 loop reads CASSYSTGGQYF. Here the CDR3 DNA reads TGTGCCAGCAGTTACTCGACGGGTGGCCAGTACTTC.

This chain connects TRBV30 to TRBJ2-5; D is possibly TRBD1 or TRBD2 (5 bases each). The CDR3 totals 13 residues. Trimming cost V 0 bases and J 5 bases, with 10 bases left between them. Germline values: CDR1 GTSNPN, CDR2 SVGIG (reference sequence). The CDR3 sequence: CAWSVLGVETQYF. CDR3 nucleotide sequence: TGTGCCTGGAGTGTACTAGGGGTGGAGACCCAGTACTTC.

The chain combines TRBV11-2 with TRBJ2-2; 10 nucleotides match TRBD2. In germline, CDR1 is SGHAT, CDR2 FQNNGV. CDR3 length: 17 residues. V shed 1 base, J shed 5 bases, and the junction held 7 bases outside the gene matches. CDR3 nucleotides: TGTGCCAGCAGCTTAGGGACTAGCGGTTTTCAAACCGGGGAGCTGTTTTTT. This encodes CASSLGTSGFQTGELFF.

CDR3 coding DNA: TGTGCCAGCAGCGTAACTGGACAGGGACATGGCTACACCTTC. Amino acid sequence: CASSVTGQGHGYTF. The chain couples TRBV9 to TRBJ1-2; 8 bases are shared with TRBD1. Germline trimming cut 1 base from V and 6 bases from J; bases unmatched to any gene: 5. This CDR3 has 14 amino acids. The V gene's germline CDR1 is SGDLS and CDR2 YYNGEE.

This chain joins TRBV30 and TRBJ1-5, with 9 positions matching TRBD1. CDR1 and CDR2 (germline): GTSNPN, SVGIG (reference sequence). Trimming took 7 bases from V and 2 from J; bases not matched to a gene: 12. The CDR3 is 16 residues long. The CDR3 spells CAFSGQGSSGNQPQHF. The CDR3 DNA follows: TGTGCCTTCTCGGGACAGGGATCGAGCGGCAATCAGCCCCAGCATTTT.

This chain uses TRBV6-5 with TRBJ2-7; D remains unclear. The CDR3 totals 15 residues. The germline V gene has CDR1 MNHEY and CDR2 SVGAGI. V lost 0 bases to trimming and J lost 2 bases, with 11 bases between them. The CDR3 sequence is CASSYSTSATYEQYF. The CDR3 DNA sequence: TGTGCCAGCAGTTACTCTACCAGCGCTACCTACGAGCAGTACTTC.

Note on this clone: Germline and junction disagree at one end, which may indicate a read error. The chain has TRBV7-7 and TRBJ2-5, with D hard to call. The germline V gene has CDR1 SSHAT and CDR2 FNYEAQ (reference sequence). There are 12 residues in the CDR3. CDR3 sequence (DNA): TGTGCTAGCAGCTTAGTAGGGGAGACCCAGTACTTC. Amino acid sequence: CASSLVGETQYF. Looking up the rest from reference TRBV7-7 and TRBJ2-5 gives the full variable domain: GAGVSQSPRYKVTKRGQDVTLRCDPISSHATLYWYQQALGQGPEFLTYFNYEAQPDKSGLPSDRFSAERPEGSISTLTIQRTEQRDSAMYRCASSLVGETQYFGPGTRLLVL.

The chain uses TRBV30 and TRBJ2-1; weak D call: TRBD2 (7 bases). V lost 0 bases, J lost 2 bases, and 17 bases lay in between. CDR3 length: 17 amino acids. Germline CDR1 GTSNPN, CDR2 SVGIG (reference sequence). The CDR3 DNA sequence: TGTGCCTGGAGTGTACCTAGCGTGGGGGGGCCCTACAATGAGCAGTTCTTC. Amino acid sequence: CAWSVPSVGGPYNEQFF.

The V gene is TRBV2, the J gene TRBJ2-7, with D perhaps TRBD1 (6 bases). This CDR3 contains 14 residues. The germline gives CDR1 SNHLY, CDR2 FYNNEI. The V gene lost 5 bases and the J gene lost 4 bases, with 15 bases spanning the gap. This CDR3 reads CASSTQGFEYEQYF. The CDR3 bases are TGTGCCAGCAGTACCCAGGGGTTTGAGTACGAGCAGTACTTC.

This clone turned up a few times. The V call is TRBV28, the J call TRBJ1-5; possible D gene TRBD1, 6 bases. This CDR3 is 15 amino acids long. Per the germline V gene, CDR1 is MDHEN and CDR2 is SYDVKM. The ends were cut back, 7 bases at V and 2 bases at J, with 15 bases in the middle. CDR3 DNA: TGTGCCAGCACCAAAATTGGGGGCGGCAATCAGCCCCAGCATTTT. It encodes CASTKIGGGNQPQHF.

The chain is built from TRBV20-1 and TRBJ2-3; D gene uncertain. Germline V CDR1 and CDR2: DFQATT, SNEGSKA (reference sequence). The CDR3 covers 11 residues. V lost 5 bases and J lost 4, with 7 bases in between. The CDR3 protein is CSAVVPDTQYF. DNA for the CDR3: TGCAGTGCTGTGGTCCCAGATACGCAGTATTTT.

The chain couples TRBV9 to TRBJ1-1; possible D gene TRBD1, 5 bases. Germline assignment: CDR1 SGDLS and CDR2 YYNGEE. The CDR3 runs 15 residues. The V end was cut by 0 bases, the J end by 3 bases, with 12 bases between. For the CDR3, the DNA is TGTGCCAGCAGCGTAGTTTTTATAGGGGACACTGAAGCTTTCTTT. It specifies CASSVVFIGDTEAFF.

The rearrangement uses TRBV2 and TRBJ1-1, with D possibly matching TRBD1 (5 bases). The ends were cut back, 1 base at V and 8 bases at J, with 11 bases in the middle. The germline V gene encodes CDR1 SNHLY and CDR2 FYNNEI. The CDR3 is 13 amino acids. CDR3: CASSEVGQGEAFF. DNA of the CDR3: TGTGCCAGCAGTGAAGTCGGGCAGGGAGAAGCTTTCTTT.

V and J are TRBV9 and TRBJ1-1, with a tentative D call TRBD1 (6 bases). CDR1 is SGDLS, CDR2 YYNGEE, per germline. The CDR3 has 15 amino acids. Trimming removed 0 bases from V and 0 bases from J, with 9 bases in between. CDR3: CASSVGGAMNTEAFF. CDR3 DNA: TGTGCCAGCAGCGTAGGGGGGGCGATGAACACTGAAGCTTTCTTT.

The rearrangement uses TRBV6-4 and TRBJ1-2; D ambiguous. Germline V gene sequence: CDR1 MRHNA, CDR2 SNTAGT. Between the trimmed V and J ends, which lost 1 base and 4 bases, there was a span of 19 bases. This CDR3 has 17 residues. The CDR3 loop is CASSDWNRLGRIYGYTF. The CDR3 DNA reads as TGTGCCAGCAGTGACTGGAATCGTCTGGGCAGAATCTATGGCTACACCTTC.

V usage is TRBV6-1 and J usage is TRBJ2-1, with D maybe TRBD2 (6 bases). Germline lookup yields CDR1 MNHNS and CDR2 SASEGT. The germline V and J ends were trimmed by 4 bases and 6 bases, with 16 bases remaining between them. CDR3 size: 15 residues. CDR3 residues: CASSGLAPRGNEQFF. DNA of the CDR3: TGTGCCAGCAGTGGGCTAGCGCCCCGGGGCAATGAGCAGTTCTTC.

The chain uses TRBV7-2 and TRBJ2-3; TRBD2 matches at 9 bases. The CDR3 runs to 17 residues. The V gene end was trimmed by 2 bases and the J gene end by 0 bases; junction bases not matched to a gene: 6. Germline lookup yields CDR1 SGHTA and CDR2 FQGNSA. The CDR3 is CASSLIGLARSTDTQYF. CDR3 DNA sequence: TGTGCCAGCAGCTTAATCGGACTAGCGAGGAGCACAGATACGCAGTATTTT.

The V gene is TRBV18, the J gene TRBJ2-7; D may match TRBD1 or TRBD2 (5 bases each). V was pared by 4 bases and J by 1 base, with 17 bases between. The CDR3 runs to 16 residues. Germline CDR1 reads KGHSH; CDR2 reads LQKENI. The CDR3 spells CASSRDTGTLSYEQYF. As DNA, the CDR3 is TGTGCCAGCTCACGGGATACCGGGACGTTATCCTACGAGCAGTACTTC. Drawing the rest from reference TRBV18 and TRBJ2-7, the complete variable domain is NAGVMQNPRHLVRRRGQEARLRCSPMKGHSHVYWYRQLPEEGLKFMVYLQKENIIDESGMPKERFSAEFPKEGPSILRIQQVVRGDSAAYFCASSRDTGTLSYEQYFGPGTRLTVT.

The J gene is TRBJ2-7, the V gene TRBV4-2; 9 nucleotides match TRBD2. CDR3 length: 15 residues. V dropped 0 bases and J dropped 2; count of bases not matched to a gene: 2. Looked up from germline, CDR1 is LGHNA and CDR2 is YNFKEQ. This CDR3 is CASSQELAGAYEQYF. The CDR3 DNA reads as TGTGCCAGCAGCCAAGAATTAGCGGGGGCCTACGAGCAGTACTTC.

This clone was found a few times. The chain employs TRBV16 and TRBJ1-6; possibly TRBD1 for D (6 bases). CDR1 and CDR2 (germline): KGHSY, FQNENV. Trimming removed 8 bases from V and 7 bases from J, with 18 bases in between. The CDR3 is made up of 15 amino acids. The CDR3 loop is CASGSTGRGNSPLHF. The CDR3 DNA sequence: TGTGCCAGCGGCTCCACAGGGAGGGGGAATTCACCCCTCCACTTT.

This clone was seen a single time. The chain has TRBV9 and TRBJ1-2; 7 bases line up with TRBD1. CDR1 is SGDLS and CDR2 is YYNGEE in the germline V gene. The length of the CDR3 is 15 residues. Losses at the gene ends were 3 bases for V and 0 bases for J; bases not matched to a gene: 5. CDR3 bases: TGTGCCAGCAGCGCCAGACAGGGATCTAACTATGGCTACACCTTC. It yields the protein CASSARQGSNYGYTF.

V usage is TRBV6-5 and J usage is TRBJ1-2; TRBD1 aligns across 7 bases. With 6 bases clipped from V and 6 bases from J, the junction kept 4 bases outside the gene matches. The CDR3 runs 12 residues. Germline assignment: CDR1 MNHEY and CDR2 SVGAGI. The DNA for the CDR3 is TGTGCCAGCAGAACACAGGGGAATGGCTACACCTTC. This encodes CASRTQGNGYTF.

The chain links TRBV19 to TRBJ1-1; D is perhaps TRBD1 (6 bases). Trimming took off 6 bases at V and 1 base at J, with 15 bases between the two ends. CDR1 is LNHDA and CDR2 is SQIVND in the germline V gene (reference sequence). This CDR3 region has 15 residues. The CDR3 spells CASRDGQLTNTEAFF. The CDR3, as DNA: TGTGCCAGTAGAGACGGACAGCTCACGAACACTGAAGCTTTCTTT.

The chain employs TRBV6-6 and TRBJ2-5, with 7 bases matching TRBD2. The CDR3 has 15 residues. The germline V gene encodes CDR1 MNHNY and CDR2 SVGAGI (reference sequence). The trim removed 5 bases at V and 5 bases at J, leaving 11 bases unmatched. The CDR3 loop reads CASSTRGGMRETQYF. CDR3 DNA sequence: TGTGCCAGCAGTACCCGGGGAGGGATGAGGGAGACCCAGTACTTC.

The chain uses TRBV18 and TRBJ1-1, with unresolved D. The CDR3 length is 11 residues. V lost 7 bases to trimming and J lost 2 bases, with 5 bases between them. From germline, CDR1 is KGHSH and CDR2 LQKENI. The CDR3 nucleotides read TGTGCCAGCTACGGCAACACTGAAGCTTTCTTT. Translation gives CASYGNTEAFF. Using reference TRBV18 and TRBJ1-1 for the parts outside the CDR3, the full variable domain is NAGVMQNPRHLVRRRGQEARLRCSPMKGHSHVYWYRQLPEEGLKFMVYLQKENIIDESGMPKERFSAEFPKEGPSILRIQQVVRGDSAAYFCASYGNTEAFFGQGTRLTVV.